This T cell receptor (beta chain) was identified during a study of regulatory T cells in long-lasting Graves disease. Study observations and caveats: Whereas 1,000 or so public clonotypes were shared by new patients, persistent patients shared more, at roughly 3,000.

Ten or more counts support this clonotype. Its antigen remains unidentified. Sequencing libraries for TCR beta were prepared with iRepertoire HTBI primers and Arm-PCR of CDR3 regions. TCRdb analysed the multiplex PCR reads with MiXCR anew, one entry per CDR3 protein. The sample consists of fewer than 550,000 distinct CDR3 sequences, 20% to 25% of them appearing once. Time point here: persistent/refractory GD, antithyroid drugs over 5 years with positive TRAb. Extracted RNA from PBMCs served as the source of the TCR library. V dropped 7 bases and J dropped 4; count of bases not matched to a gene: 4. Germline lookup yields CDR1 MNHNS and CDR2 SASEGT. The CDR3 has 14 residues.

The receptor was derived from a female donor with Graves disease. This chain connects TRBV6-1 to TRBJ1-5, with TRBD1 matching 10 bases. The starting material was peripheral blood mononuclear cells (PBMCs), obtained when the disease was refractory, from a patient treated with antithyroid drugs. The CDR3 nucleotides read TGTGCCAGCATGCCGGGACAGGGGAATCAGCCCCAGCATTTT. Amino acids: CASMPGQGNQPQHF.